This TCR beta chain is drawn from a study of T cells in localized non-small cell lung cancer. The table came from immunoSEQ multiplex PCR; TCRdb's copy has only in-frame clones and leaves some out. The sample includes over 30,000 clones, 86% of them seen just once. After removal of 6 bases from V and 2 bases from J, the junction contained 4 bases not matched to a gene. The length of the CDR3 is 14 residues. Germline V gene lookup returns CDR1 SGHVS and CDR2 FQNEAQ. The material sequenced was peripheral blood, taken before any cancer treatment. This clonotype was sampled from a male donor aged 60 or older with stage III lung adenocarcinoma. V is TRBV7-8 and J is TRBJ1-1; 9 nucleotides match TRBD1. CDR3 protein: CASRETGGNTEAFF. The CDR3 region has the DNA TGTGCCAGCAGAGAGACAGGGGGTAACACTGAAGCTTTCTTT.